This TCR beta chain was captured by sequencing in a study of human T cells and chemical hapten exposure. About the research overall: Slight volume differences across pooled libraries mainly accounted for varying per-sample TCR yields. General study results and limits: Expanded TCRs produced significantly more large CDR3 similarity clusters than controls did.

Noted time point: patch test 1, 2 weeks after DPC sensitization. Regarding treatment: therapeutic diphenylcyclopropenone sensitization with weekly scalp DPC. Blood was drawn before each patch test was applied. Turning to this clonotype: Its specificity is unknown. The CDR3 carries no conserved terminal phenylalanine or tryptophan, so it likely arises from a read error.

Individual cDNA molecules received unique molecular identifiers in the library. TCRdb recomputed calls from the RACE reads with MiXCR, one row per CDR3 protein. This table holds fewer than 130,000 distinct CDR3 sequences, around 10% found once. The CDR3 consists of 15 residues. V gave up 5 bases and J gave up 8 bases; unmatched junction bases: 5. The germline V gene has CDR1 LNHDA and CDR2 SQIVND (reference sequence). The source of this sequence is a woman aged 40 to 50 with alopecia areata. Some clones in this sample may be carry-over from other donors' samples. This sequence joins TRBV19 and TRBJ2-1; the match to TRBD2 covers 14 bases. Sequenced material: whole blood, taken in connection with sensitization to the hapten diphenylcyclopropenone (DPC). The CDR3 loop is CASSPTSGGVDEQFL. The CDR3 DNA reads as TGTGCCAGTAGTCCGACTAGCGGGGGGGTCGATGAGCAGTTCCTC.